The 17 T cell receptor beta chains below were found in one sample sequenced in a study of blood T cell repertoires in COVID-19. Produced via immunoSEQ multiplex PCR; TCRdb's table is partial and in-frame only. The sample carries hundreds of thousands of clones, 85% to 90% recorded once. Input material: PBMCs or T cells enriched from blood (not recorded which). The origin of the receptors is a woman aged 18-30 years who had recovered from COVID-19.

In nucleotides, the CDR3 is TGTGCCAGCAACAAGGGACAGGGGCCTTGGGAGACCCAGTACTTC. Protein product: CASNKGQGPWETQYF. The chain joins TRBV6-5 to TRBJ2-5; 10 nucleotides match TRBD1. This CDR3 is 15 amino acids long. Germline V CDR1 and CDR2: MNHEY, SVGAGI. Trimming cost V 7 bases and J 5 bases; bases outside gene matches: 10.

This clone was recorded a few times. The chain recombines TRBV5-6 with TRBJ1-2; 8 positions agree with TRBD1. V lost 2 bases and J lost 6; bases outside the gene matches: 6. Germline CDR1 is SGHDT and CDR2 is YYEEEE. CDR3 length: 14 amino acids. CDR3 amino acids: CASSFPQGADGYTF. For the CDR3, the DNA is TGTGCCAGCAGCTTCCCCCAGGGGGCAGATGGCTACACCTTC.

The chain has TRBV6-4 and TRBJ2-5, with unresolved D. V was shortened by 4 bases and J by 4 bases, with 10 bases between the two germline ends. The germline gives CDR1 MRHNA, CDR2 SNTAGT. The CDR3 loop spans 13 amino acids. This CDR3 is CASSASSGETQYF. The CDR3 DNA follows: TGTGCCAGCAGTGCCAGCTCGGGAGAGACCCAGTACTTC.

The chain couples TRBV6-5 to TRBJ1-5; D ambiguous. Trimming left V 10 bases short and J 8 bases short, with 15 bases between. The germline gives CDR1 MNHEY, CDR2 SVGAGI. This CDR3 region has 12 residues. CDR3: CATPVPAEPQHF. Here the CDR3 DNA reads TGTGCCACCCCGGTTCCCGCGGAGCCCCAGCATTTT.

The chain employs TRBV7-9 and TRBJ1-5, with 8 bases identical to TRBD1. With V trimmed by 5 bases and J by 0 bases, 6 bases remained unmatched. Germline CDR1 and CDR2: SEHNR and FQNEAQ (reference sequence). The CDR3 extends over 16 amino acids. The CDR3 here is CASSTGQGSSNQPQHF. In nucleotides, the CDR3 is TGTGCCAGCAGCACAGGACAGGGTAGTAGCAATCAGCCCCAGCATTTT.

This clone was found once. The chain recombines TRBV19 with TRBJ1-2, with D uncertain. V lost 6 bases and J 4 bases, leaving 21 bases between the germline ends. CDR1 is LNHDA, CDR2 SQIVND, per germline (reference sequence). The CDR3 sequence is 16 residues long. CDR3 DNA sequence: TGTGCCAGTAGGTATAAGGAGGCTCTAAGAGGCTATGGCTACACCTTC. Translating gives CASRYKEALRGYGYTF.

This sequence joins TRBV15 and TRBJ2-7; no reliable D call. CDR3 size: 14 residues. CDR1 is LNHNV and CDR2 is YYDKDF in the germline V gene (reference sequence). With 5 bases removed from V and 4 bases from J, the gap between germline ends came to 15 bases. CDR3 sequence: CATSVRGSQYEQYF. As DNA, the CDR3 is TGTGCCACCAGCGTAAGAGGATCGCAGTACGAGCAGTACTTC.

The chain couples TRBV7-2 to TRBJ1-4; D is possibly TRBD1 (6 bases). Germline values: CDR1 SGHTA, CDR2 FQGNSA. V lost 5 bases and J 7 bases, leaving 14 bases between the germline ends. There are 14 residues in the CDR3. This CDR3 is CASSRGGTAEKLFF. DNA of the CDR3: TGTGCCAGCAGCAGGGGGGGTACAGCTGAAAAACTGTTTTTT.

The genes are TRBV19 and TRBJ1-1; 7 nucleotides align to TRBD1. The CDR3 length is 13 residues. The germline V gene has CDR1 LNHDA and CDR2 SQIVND (reference sequence). Trimming removed 5 bases from V and 3 bases from J; junction bases left unmatched: 3. DNA for the CDR3: TGTGCCAGTAGTCATCAGGGGGACACTGAAGCTTTCTTT. Residues: CASSHQGDTEAFF.

The chain employs TRBV5-4 and TRBJ2-5; tentative D call: TRBD1 (8 bases). CDR3 length equals 17 residues. V dropped 4 bases and J dropped 3 bases, with 22 bases sitting between them. Germline CDR1 reads SGHNT; CDR2 reads YYREEE (reference sequence). CDR3 nucleotide sequence: TGTGCCAGCAGCCCCCGGGGGGACGGACAGGGAAAAGAGACCCAGTACTTC. Translated, it gives CASSPRGDGQGKETQYF.

This clone was observed a single time. The chain employs TRBV5-1 and TRBJ2-5; D is perhaps TRBD2 (6 bases). The CDR3 covers 14 residues. Germline CDR1 SGHRS, CDR2 YFSETQ. Trimming removed 3 bases from V and 4 bases from J, with 13 bases in between. CDR3 nucleotide sequence: TGCGCCAGCAGCTCGAGACCGGAGGGAGAGACCCAGTACTTC. It encodes CASSSRPEGETQYF.

The V call is TRBV2, the J call TRBJ1-3; D is unresolved. V was trimmed by 3 bases and J by 1 base, leaving 16 bases between them. The CDR3 runs to 17 residues. Germline CDR1 and CDR2: SNHLY and FYNNEI. Here the CDR3 reads CASSDGQPGRSGNTIYF. The DNA for the CDR3 is TGTGCCAGCAGTGATGGGCAACCCGGGAGGTCTGGAAACACCATATATTTT.

V gene TRBV7-2 combines with J gene TRBJ2-3; 9 bases align to TRBD2. CDR3 length equals 16 residues. The V gene end was trimmed by 5 bases and the J gene end by 5 bases; junction bases not matched to a gene: 11. Germline V gene sequence: CDR1 SGHTA, CDR2 FQGNSA. The CDR3 loop is CASSPPWRGGVDTQYF. In nucleotides, the CDR3 is TGTGCCAGCAGCCCTCCATGGCGGGGGGGCGTAGATACGCAGTATTTT. Variable domain in full (rest from reference TRBV7-2 and TRBJ2-3): GAGVSQSPSNKVTEKGKDVELRCDPISGHTALYWYRQSLGQGLEFLIYFQGNSAPDKSGLPSDRFSAERTGGSVSTLTIQRTQQEDSAVYLCASSPPWRGGVDTQYFGPGTRLTVL.

V usage is TRBV10-2 and J usage is TRBJ2-5; 10 nucleotides match TRBD2. V shed 3 bases and J 1 base; nucleotides not matched to a gene: 5. This CDR3 spans 16 amino acids. CDR1 and CDR2 (germline): WSHSY, SAAADI. The CDR3 sequence: CASSDTSGATQETQYF. CDR3 coding DNA: TGCGCCAGCAGTGATACTAGCGGGGCGACCCAAGAGACCCAGTACTTC.

The V call is TRBV27, the J call TRBJ1-6, with D tentatively TRBD1 (6 bases). The ends were cut back, 5 bases at V and 14 bases at J, with 16 bases in the middle. CDR3 length: 13 amino acids. The germline CDR1 and CDR2 sequences are MNHEY and SMNVEV (reference sequence). CDR3 sequence (DNA): TGTGCCAGCAGTCGCTTACAGGGCTTCGCCCTCCACTTT. Translated: CASSRLQGFALHF.

There are a few counts of this clone. V usage is TRBV6-5 and J usage is TRBJ1-5; tentative D call: TRBD1 (5 bases). CDR3 length equals 15 residues. The V gene's germline CDR1 is MNHEY and CDR2 SVGAGI. Trimming left V 5 bases short and J 3 bases short, with 14 bases between. The CDR3 DNA is TGTGCCAGCAGTCGCTCCGACAGCTACAATCAGCCCCAGCATTTT. It specifies CASSRSDSYNQPQHF.

The V and J genes are TRBV14 and TRBJ1-3; TRBD1 matches 7 bases. This CDR3 region has 15 residues. CDR1 SGHDN and CDR2 FVKESK come from the germline V gene. V lost 5 bases, J lost 0 bases, and 4 bases stayed unmatched. The CDR3 nucleotides read TGTGCCAGCAGCTCGGACAGGACCTCTGGAAACACCATATATTTT. This encodes CASSSDRTSGNTIYF. Full variable domain (remainder filled in from reference TRBV14 and TRBJ1-3): EAGVTQFPSHSVIEKGQTVTLRCDPISGHDNLYWYRRVMGKEIKFLLHFVKESKQDESGMPNNRFLAERTGGTYSTLKVQPAELEDSGVYFCASSSDRTSGNTIYFGEGSWLTVV.